Shown below are 20 T cell receptor beta chains from a single sample sequenced in a study of shared T cell receptors in the human thymus. Only in-frame clones appear in the TCRdb table, and some are missing; sequencing was by immunoSEQ multiplex PCR. Among fewer than 700,000 clones listed, around 87% were seen once. These data were also filed under a second study, of human thymus T cells.

Sequenced input: thymocytes. These receptors all come from a boy younger than two with a congenital heart defect.

The V call is TRBV4-2, the J call TRBJ2-1, with D tentatively TRBD2 (5 bases). V was clipped by 1 base and J by 9 bases, with 7 bases between them. The CDR3 sequence is 12 residues long. Germline CDR1 is LGHNA and CDR2 is YNFKEQ. This CDR3 reads CASSQAGSEQFF. DNA for the CDR3: TGTGCCAGCAGCCAAGCTGGGAGTGAGCAGTTCTTC.

This chain's CDR3 is CASSQDCGLAVPETQYF. The CDR3 region has the DNA TGTGCCAGCAGCCAAGATTGCGGACTAGCGGTACCGGAGACCCAGTACTTC. V and J are TRBV14 and TRBJ2-5, with 10 bases lining up with TRBD2. The CDR3 has 17 amino acids. Unmatched junction bases numbered 9, after V lost 0 bases and J lost 5 bases. The germline V gene has CDR1 SGHDN and CDR2 FVKESK.

The CDR3 here is CASSLSRYRDRGPNTEAFF. The DNA of the CDR3 is TGTGCCAGCAGTTTATCCCGATACCGGGACAGGGGGCCGAACACTGAAGCTTTCTTT. The chain combines TRBV27 with TRBJ1-1, with 12 bases aligning to TRBD1. This CDR3 is 19 amino acids long. The V gene's germline CDR1 is MNHEY and CDR2 SMNVEV (reference sequence). V was clipped by 0 bases and J by 1 base; unmatched bases: 9.

The V call is TRBV5-6, the J call TRBJ2-1; 15 bases agree with TRBD2. Germline loops: CDR1 SGHDT, CDR2 YYEEEE. The V and J ends lost 4 bases and 8 bases, in that order; junction bases with no gene match: 10. The CDR3 extends over 17 amino acids. Here the CDR3 reads CASSPPPGLAGGDEQFF. The CDR3 DNA follows: TGTGCCAGCAGCCCCCCTCCGGGACTAGCGGGAGGTGATGAGCAGTTCTTC.

The J gene is TRBJ2-4, the V gene TRBV28; 9 bases map to TRBD1. CDR3 length: 17 residues. Germline CDR1 MDHEN, CDR2 SYDVKM. With 3 bases clipped from V and 4 bases from J, the junction kept 10 bases outside the gene matches. CDR3 DNA: TGTGCCAGCAGTTTGGGGGACAGGGCCTATTGGAAAAACATTCAGTACTTC. It yields the protein CASSLGDRAYWKNIQYF.

The genes are TRBV7-8 and TRBJ2-7; TRBD2 is a possible D gene (7 bases). The germline V gene has CDR1 SGHVS and CDR2 FQNEAQ. Trimming pared 5 bases from V and 4 bases from J, leaving 21 bases between. The length of the CDR3 is 16 residues. CDR3 amino acids: CASSLGGERGGYEQYF. CDR3 bases: TGTGCCAGCAGCCTCGGAGGGGAAAGGGGGGGTTACGAGCAGTACTTC.

The chain employs TRBV9 and TRBJ2-2, with a tentative D call TRBD2 (6 bases). CDR1 SGDLS and CDR2 YYNGEE come from the germline V gene. Between the trimmed V and J ends, which lost 0 bases and 8 bases, there was a span of 8 bases. This CDR3 region has 13 residues. CDR3: CASSVGGRGELFF. The CDR3 DNA is TGTGCCAGCAGCGTAGGAGGGAGGGGGGAGCTGTTTTTT.

V and J are TRBV5-4 and TRBJ1-2; D possibly corresponds to TRBD1 (6 bases). Germline CDR1 and CDR2: SGHNT and YYREEE (reference sequence). The CDR3 is 18 residues long. V was trimmed by 7 bases and J by 5 bases, leaving 30 bases between them. CDR3 coding DNA: TGTGCCAGCGAAAAAAGGGGGGGGGAGCCCACTAGCTTATATGGCTACACCTTC. It translates to CASEKRGGEPTSLYGYTF.

This clone was seen a few times. This chain links TRBV10-3 with TRBJ2-1, with TRBD2 matching 9 bases. This CDR3 is built from 16 residues. J lost 6 bases, V lost 5 bases, and 11 bases had no gene match. Germline assignment: CDR1 ENHRY and CDR2 SYGVKD. As DNA, the CDR3 is TGTGCCATCAGTCCTATTAGCGGGAGCCTCGTCAATGAGCAGTTCTTC. Protein sequence: CAISPISGSLVNEQFF.

This chain uses TRBV28 with TRBJ2-3; 10 bases map to TRBD1. CDR3 size: 20 residues. Germline V gene sequence: CDR1 MDHEN, CDR2 SYDVKM. The junction had 19 bases not matched to a gene; V was cut back by 4 bases and J by 3 bases. The CDR3 coding sequence is TGTGCCAGCAGTTCTATACCCCATCGACAGGGGGCGAGGCTGACAGATACGCAGTATTTT. Translated: CASSSIPHRQGARLTDTQYF.

DNA for the CDR3: TGTGCCTGGAGTGCGGCGGACTTCCCTGACGAGCAGTACTTC. Protein: CAWSAADFPDEQYF. The V and J genes are TRBV30 and TRBJ2-7; possible D gene TRBD2, 5 bases. CDR3 length equals 14 residues. Germline V lookup: CDR1 GTSNPN, CDR2 SVGIG (reference sequence). Trimming cost V 1 base and J 5 bases, with 15 bases left between them.

The V call is TRBV11-2, the J call TRBJ1-1, with D hard to call. The CDR3 runs to 17 residues. With 2 bases removed from V and 1 base from J, the gap between germline ends came to 17 bases. Germline loops: CDR1 SGHAT, CDR2 FQNNGV. This chain's CDR3 is CASSLIARSGRNTEAFF. The CDR3 DNA reads TGTGCCAGCAGCTTAATTGCCAGGTCAGGAAGGAACACTGAAGCTTTCTTT.

The rearrangement uses TRBV4-1 and TRBJ2-2; D is unresolved. The CDR3 covers 17 residues. The V end lost 0 bases, the J end lost 5 bases, and 16 bases lay between the germline ends. Germline-derived CDR1 and CDR2 are MGHRA and YSYEKL. This CDR3 reads CASSQDPPARRTGELFF. CDR3 nucleotide sequence: TGCGCCAGCAGCCAAGACCCCCCTGCGCGGCGTACCGGGGAGCTGTTTTTT.

J is TRBJ2-3 and V is TRBV27; D is perhaps TRBD2 (6 bases). This CDR3 comprises 16 residues. Trimming stripped 4 bases from V and 0 bases from J, with 14 bases between. Germline CDR1 and CDR2: MNHEY and SMNVEV (reference sequence). The CDR3 DNA follows: TGTGCCAGCAGTTCGCTAGCGAGGGCTAGCACAGATACGCAGTATTTT. Its translation: CASSSLARASTDTQYF.

The gene calls are TRBV14 and TRBJ2-1; 7 bases fit TRBD2. Trimming at V came to 4 bases and at J to 8 bases, leaving 5 bases not matched to a gene. The germline gives CDR1 SGHDN, CDR2 FVKESK. The CDR3 is 13 amino acids. The CDR3 loop is CASSPGLVHEQFF. DNA of the CDR3: TGTGCCAGCAGCCCTGGACTAGTCCATGAGCAGTTCTTC. Based on the CDR3 plus reference TRBV14 and TRBJ2-1, the full variable domain is EAGVTQFPSHSVIEKGQTVTLRCDPISGHDNLYWYRRVMGKEIKFLLHFVKESKQDESGMPNNRFLAERTGGTYSTLKVQPAELEDSGVYFCASSPGLVHEQFFGPGTRLTVL.

This clone was observed a few times. The V and J genes are TRBV30 and TRBJ2-2; TRBD2 matches at 8 bases. Germline V gene lookup returns CDR1 GTSNPN and CDR2 SVGIG (reference sequence). V gave up 2 bases and J gave up 5 bases; unmatched junction bases: 10. This CDR3 is built from 16 residues. The CDR3 bases are TGTGCCTGGAGTCAGCTCGTCGGGGGGGGTACCGGGGAGCTGTTTTTT. Protein sequence: CAWSQLVGGGTGELFF.

The rearrangement links TRBV4-3 to TRBJ1-1; perhaps TRBD1 as D (5 bases). V was shortened by 0 bases and J by 6 bases, with 17 bases between the two germline ends. CDR3 length: 16 amino acids. The germline V gene encodes CDR1 LGHNA and CDR2 YSLEER. In nucleotides, the CDR3 is TGCGCCAGCAGCCAAGAAGTGGGGGGGAAATTCGCTGAAGCTTTCTTT. It codes for CASSQEVGGKFAEAFF.

The rearrangement links TRBV6-4 to TRBJ2-1; a weak D match, TRBD2 (5 bases). V was clipped by 3 bases and J by 0 bases, with 18 bases between them. CDR1 is MRHNA and CDR2 is SNTAGT in the germline V gene. CDR3 length equals 18 residues. The CDR3 loop is CASSELFLAGPSYNEQFF. Written as DNA, the CDR3 is TGTGCCAGCAGTGAACTCTTCTTGGCGGGCCCCTCCTACAATGAGCAGTTCTTC.

The rearrangement links TRBV28 to TRBJ2-3; 10 bases are a match to TRBD2. The CDR3 runs to 14 residues. Germline CDR1 reads MDHEN; CDR2 reads SYDVKM. V gave up 4 bases and J gave up 6 bases; unmatched junction bases: 4. CDR3 sequence reads: CASSWSSGGDTQYF. CDR3 in DNA: TGTGCCAGCAGTTGGTCTAGCGGGGGTGATACGCAGTATTTT.

The chain recombines TRBV28 with TRBJ2-7; a weak D match, TRBD2 (5 bases). Germline V gene sequence: CDR1 MDHEN, CDR2 SYDVKM. This CDR3 comprises 12 residues. The V and J ends lost 2 bases and 3 bases respectively, with 5 bases between them. The CDR3 nucleotides are TGTGCCAGCAGTTTAGCGGGCTACGAGCAGTACTTC. This sequence encodes CASSLAGYEQYF.